This is a list of T cell receptor beta chains from one sample in a study of blood T cell repertoires in COVID-19. This table comes from immunoSEQ multiplex PCR, and its TCRdb copy is limited to in-frame clones, with some not included. The table lists more than 150,000 clones, 75% to 90% of them singletons. Source material: PBMCs or T cells enriched from blood (not recorded which). These receptors came from a woman aged 55-69 years who had recovered from COVID-19. Both conserved end residues are trimmed from each CDR3.

J: TRBJ2-5; V: TRBV10-1; CDR3: ASSREGIETQY
J: TRBJ1-2; V: TRBV14; CDR3: ASSDFPGTGEGYT
J: TRBJ2-1; V: TRBV3-1/TRBV3-2; CDR3: ASSLGLAGPNEQF
J: TRBJ2-1; V: TRBV6-6; CDR3: ASSYFDPGGNNEQF
J: TRBJ1-2; V: TRBV10-2; CDR3: ASSESHPEANYGYT
J: TRBJ1-3; V: TRBV5-1; CDR3: ASSLGTWPEGNTIY
J: TRBJ1-2; V: TRBV10-1; CDR3: ASSVRSTYGYT
J: TRBJ2-2; V: TRBV7-9; CDR3: ASSLNPGYTGELF
J: TRBJ1-1; V: TRBV20-1; CDR3: SASLREFTEAF
J: TRBJ2-1; V: TRBV5-1; CDR3: ASSLEWGRGEQF
J: TRBJ2-7; V: TRBV5-1; CDR3: ASSSGQVTTYEQY
J: TRBJ2-1; V: TRBV7-9; CDR3: ASSVGTDIQSYNEQF
J: TRBJ1-2; V: TRBV20-1; CDR3: SAAQGFGYT
J: TRBJ1-1; V: TRBV15; CDR3: ATSSLQGANTEAF
J: TRBJ2-5; V: TRBV20-1; CDR3: SASPAGRGQETQY
J: TRBJ1-1; V: TRBV18; CDR3: ASSGTGGADTEAF
J: TRBJ2-2; V: TRBV5-1; CDR3: ASSLRGGGTGELF
J: TRBJ1-1; V: TRBV2; CDR3: ASNRDTAMNTEAF
J: TRBJ2-4; V: TRBV13; CDR3: ASSGGGAKNIQY
J: TRBJ1-5; V: TRBV30; CDR3: ASAQGADQPQH
J: TRBJ2-7; V: TRBV7-8; CDR3: ASSLEGGRRYEQY
J: TRBJ2-1; V: TRBV11-2; CDR3: ASSVLDTSYNEQF
J: TRBJ1-2; V: TRBV19; CDR3: ASHRSSSRSNYGYT
J: TRBJ1-4; V: TRBV28; CDR3: ASSSHRGRSEKLF
J: TRBJ1-4; V: TRBV6-5; CDR3: ASRLDRAGEKLF
J: TRBJ2-3; V: TRBV7-8; CDR3: ASTKGVSSTDTQY
J: TRBJ1-1; V: TRBV29-1; CDR3: SGTVNTEAF
J: TRBJ1-6; V: TRBV7-9; CDR3: ASSVTGGGNSPLH
J: TRBJ1-2; V: TRBV3-1/TRBV3-2; CDR3: ASSRSEGPGYT
J: TRBJ2-1; V: TRBV7-6; CDR3: ASSITYNEQF
J: TRBJ1-6; V: TRBV19; CDR3: ASMDRAGSPLH
J: TRBJ2-7; V: TRBV24-1; CDR3: ATSDSRQGAGEQY
J: TRBJ1-2; V: TRBV3-1/TRBV3-2; CDR3: ASSRETIGGYT
J: TRBJ1-2; V: TRBV11-2; CDR3: ASSSRQGQGYT
J: TRBJ2-7; V: TRBV27; CDR3: ASRTGTGTYEQY
J: TRBJ2-7; V: TRBV7-9; CDR3: ASSPSSSYEQY
J: TRBJ1-4; V: TRBV30; CDR3: AWSLLGPGGKLF
J: TRBJ2-7; V: TRBV21-1; CDR3: ASRTTRNPSCHEQY
J: TRBJ1-6; V: TRBV7-9; CDR3: ASSLGGTDSPLH
J: TRBJ2-1; V: TRBV4-1; CDR3: ASSHGRGQRHNEQF
J: TRBJ2-5; V: TRBV15; CDR3: ATSSSPLGSPQETQY
J: TRBJ2-7; V: TRBV5-1; CDR3: ASSSWTSGSHEQY
J: TRBJ1-2; V: TRBV6-1; CDR3: ASSEVHRGHGYT
J: TRBJ2-2; V: TRBV30; CDR3: AWSGVRGRPNANTGELF
J: TRBJ2-5; V: TRBV6-5; CDR3: ASSKRGTGETQY
J: TRBJ1-4; V: TRBV28; CDR3: ASSLGGTANEKLF
J: TRBJ2-7; V: TRBV18; CDR3: ASSPGTVEAYEQY
J: TRBJ1-2; V: TRBV15; CDR3: ATSREARVTYGYT
J: TRBJ1-6; V: TRBV27; CDR3: ASTYRTDSPLH
J: TRBJ1-3; V: TRBV5-1; CDR3: ASSIESSGNTIY
J: TRBJ2-2; V: TRBV11-3; CDR3: ASSRGQGAYTGELF
J: TRBJ2-5; V: TRBV5-1; CDR3: ASSLLPPTSGSPETQY
J: TRBJ2-3; V: TRBV9; CDR3: ASSVELGRDTQY
J: TRBJ1-2; V: TRBV24-1; CDR3: ATSDEKTARGYT
J: TRBJ1-1; V: TRBV14; CDR3: ASSQRGSTEAF